What follows are 5 T cell receptor beta chains derived from one specimen sequenced in a study of CD8 T cells in ankylosing spondylitis. TCRdb reprocessed the 5' RACE reads via MiXCR and lists one record per CDR3 protein. This sample has 100,000 to 150,000 distinct CDR3 sequences, with over 6.5% found just once. Sequencing was carried out using blood, either unsorted or a sorted T cell fraction (not recorded which). These TCRs come from a male donor with ankylosing spondylitis or in good health (not recorded which).

This clonotype occurred many times. This chain uses TRBV10-3 with TRBJ2-1, with TRBD2 matching over 7 bases. Looked up from germline, CDR1 is ENHRY and CDR2 is SYGVKD. J gave up 4 bases and V 5 bases, and 11 bases lay outside the gene matches. The CDR3 has 16 amino acids. The CDR3, as DNA: TGTGCCATCAGTCCCTTAGGAGCGGGACCTTACAATGAGCAGTTCTTC. It yields the protein CAISPLGAGPYNEQFF.

There are many counts of this clonotype. This chain links TRBV5-1 with TRBJ2-1, with D tentatively TRBD1 (5 bases). The germline CDR1 and CDR2 sequences are SGHRS and YFSETQ. The CDR3 consists of 12 residues. V lost 4 bases and J lost 9, with 11 bases in between. The CDR3 region is CASSRIQGEQFF. The CDR3 DNA reads as TGCGCCAGCAGCAGGATTCAGGGTGAGCAGTTCTTC.

This clonotype was recorded at least ten times. The chain employs TRBV5-1 and TRBJ2-3; D possibly corresponds to TRBD2 (6 bases). V was cut by 0 bases and J by 3 bases, with 11 bases left in between. The CDR3 length is 15 residues. Germline V gene data show CDR1 as SGHRS and CDR2 as YFSETQ. Written as DNA, the CDR3 is TGCGCCAGCAGCTTGGCGGGGGAAGCAACAGATACGCAGTATTTT. Translation: CASSLAGEATDTQYF.

This clonotype was detected many times. The gene calls are TRBV6-2 or TRBV6-3 and TRBJ1-6, with TRBD1 matching over 8 bases. CDR1 is MNHEY and CDR2 is SVGEGT in the germline V gene. The CDR3 totals 15 residues. J gave up 8 bases and V 6 bases, and 9 bases lay outside the gene matches. In DNA, the CDR3 is TGTGCCAGCAGCTCCAGACAGGGGTGGGATTCACCCCTCCACTTT. Translating gives CASSSRQGWDSPLHF.

This clonotype was detected many times. V usage is TRBV20-1 and J usage is TRBJ2-3, with 7 bases that match TRBD2. The trim removed 2 bases at V and 0 bases at J, leaving 5 bases unmatched. CDR1 DFQATT and CDR2 SNEGSKA come from the germline V gene (reference sequence). CDR3 size: 15 residues. CDR3 in DNA: TGCAGTGCTAGAAGAGCGGGAATGAGCACAGATACGCAGTATTTT. Its protein product is CSARRAGMSTDTQYF.